Presented here are 20 T cell receptor beta chains from one specimen sequenced in a study of long-term antiretroviral therapy in people with HIV. Runs used v3.0 of the immunoSEQ assay and were done at survey level. The repertoire was sequenced with immunoSEQ multiplex PCR; TCRdb's copy has only in-frame clones and lacks some. Among 45,000 to 50,000 clones listed, roughly four fifths were seen once. The starting material was unsorted PBMCs, obtained 0.8 years after starting antiretroviral therapy. These TCRs come from a woman aged 18-30 years with HIV.

This clone has a handful of counts. V and J are TRBV5-1 and TRBJ2-1; TRBD2 matches at 8 bases. With V trimmed by 6 bases and J by 4 bases, 15 bases remained unmatched. Looked up from germline, CDR1 is SGHRS and CDR2 is YFSETQ. This CDR3 comprises 17 residues. The CDR3 reads CASTPERRVAGYNEQFF. The CDR3 region has the DNA TGCGCCAGCACCCCAGAACGGCGGGTAGCGGGGTACAATGAGCAGTTCTTC.

V and J are TRBV5-6 and TRBJ2-3; possibly TRBD1 for D (5 bases). Germline CDR1 SGHDT, CDR2 YYEEEE. V gave up 4 bases and J gave up 0 bases, with 15 bases separating them. The CDR3 consists of 16 residues. CDR3 in amino acids: CASSRMGLFSTDTQYF. DNA of the CDR3: TGTGCCAGCAGCCGTATGGGGCTCTTTAGCACAGATACGCAGTATTTT.

This chain uses TRBV6-5 with TRBJ1-5; D is uncertain. Germline V gene data show CDR1 as MNHEY and CDR2 as SVGAGI. The V end lost 0 bases, the J end lost 6 bases, and 6 bases lay between the germline ends. This CDR3 spans 13 amino acids. CDR3 nucleotide sequence: TGTGCCAGCAGTTACTCTTTGGCTCAGCCCCAGCATTTT. This translates into CASSYSLAQPQHF.

This clone was seen only once. Other DNA sequences in the sample encode the same CDR3. The chain joins TRBV28 to TRBJ1-5; D is unclear. V gave up 3 bases and J gave up 5 bases, with 11 bases separating them. CDR3 length: 14 residues. CDR1 is MDHEN, CDR2 SYDVKM, per germline. Here the CDR3 reads CASSLANRDQPQHF. CDR3 in DNA: TGTGCCAGCAGTTTGGCCAATCGGGATCAGCCCCAGCATTTT. Combining the CDR3 with reference TRBV28 and TRBJ1-5 gives the whole variable domain DVKVTQSSRYLVKRTGEKVFLECVQDMDHENMFWYRQDPGLGLRLIYFSYDVKMKEKGDIPEGYSVSREKKERFSLILESASTNQTSMYLCASSLANRDQPQHFGDGTRLSIL.

The chain carries TRBV5-1 and TRBJ2-1; no clear D gene. In germline, CDR1 is SGHRS, CDR2 YFSETQ. The CDR3 spans 11 residues. Trimming stripped 5 bases from V and 6 bases from J, with 6 bases between. The chain's CDR3 is CASSSPNEQFF. DNA for the CDR3: TGCGCCAGCAGTTCGCCCAATGAGCAGTTCTTC.

The V call is TRBV5-6, the J call TRBJ1-5; D gene uncertain. Germline V gene sequence: CDR1 SGHDT, CDR2 YYEEEE. V was shortened by 4 bases and J by 5 bases, with 16 bases between the two germline ends. This CDR3 comprises 15 residues. In nucleotides, the CDR3 is TGTGCCAGCAGCCGTGTCACCTACAGTGATCAGCCCCAGCATTTT. Its protein product is CASSRVTYSDQPQHF.

The J gene is TRBJ1-1, the V gene TRBV9; D gene uncertain. Germline CDR1 SGDLS, CDR2 YYNGEE. Trimming cost V 4 bases and J 1 base, with 11 bases left between them. The CDR3 spans 14 residues. This CDR3 reads CASSPLYPNTEAFF. The CDR3 DNA reads as TGTGCCAGCAGCCCCCTGTACCCGAACACTGAAGCTTTCTTT. Combining the CDR3 with reference TRBV9 and TRBJ1-1 gives the whole variable domain DSGVTQTPKHLITATGQRVTLRCSPRSGDLSVYWYQQSLDQGLQFLIQYYNGEERAKGNILERFSAQQFPDLHSELNLSSLELGDSALYFCASSPLYPNTEAFFGQGTRLTVV.

The chain joins TRBV10-3 to TRBJ1-5; D ambiguous. This CDR3 is 13 amino acids long. V lost 5 bases to trimming and J lost 4 bases, with 9 bases between them. The V gene's germline CDR1 is ENHRY and CDR2 SYGVKD. The CDR3 spells CAISSRDNQPQHF. The CDR3 nucleotides are TGTGCCATCAGTAGCAGAGATAATCAGCCCCAGCATTTT.

The J gene is TRBJ2-7, the V gene TRBV5-1; no definite D call. Looked up from germline, CDR1 is SGHRS and CDR2 is YFSETQ. This CDR3 has 14 amino acids. V shed 1 base and J shed 0 bases, with 8 bases lying between them. CDR3 nucleotides: TGCGCCAGCAGCTTGAGGTTGAGCTCCTACGAGCAGTACTTC. It is translated as CASSLRLSSYEQYF.

The chain combines TRBV6-1 with TRBJ2-4; a possible D gene is TRBD1 (6 bases). This CDR3 has 17 residues. Germline CDR1 reads MNHNS; CDR2 reads SASEGT. V lost 0 bases to trimming and J lost 0 bases, with 12 bases between them. The CDR3: CASSEASQGVAKNIQYF. CDR3 sequence (DNA): TGTGCCAGCAGTGAAGCATCACAGGGAGTAGCCAAAAACATTCAGTACTTC.

The chain couples TRBV19 to TRBJ2-7; the D call may be TRBD1 or TRBD2 (5 bases each). V was pared by 5 bases and J by 2 bases, with 19 bases between. Germline V gene lookup returns CDR1 LNHDA and CDR2 SQIVND (reference sequence). This CDR3 contains 16 residues. DNA of the CDR3: TGTGCCAGTAGTCCATTTCCCCGGGACGTCCCCTACGAGCAGTACTTC. It codes for CASSPFPRDVPYEQYF.

The sample holds a few counts of this clone. The chain has TRBV5-4 and TRBJ1-1; D is perhaps TRBD1 (6 bases). This CDR3 is built from 14 residues. V was clipped by 4 bases and J by 4 bases, with 14 bases between them. Germline loops: CDR1 SGHNT, CDR2 YYREEE (reference sequence). CDR3 residues: CASSALQGSTEAFF. The DNA for the CDR3 is TGTGCCAGCAGCGCCCTACAGGGATCCACTGAAGCTTTCTTT.

V and J are TRBV9 and TRBJ1-3; maybe TRBD1 (6 bases). This CDR3 has 16 residues. Germline CDR1 is SGDLS and CDR2 is YYNGEE. V was shortened by 3 bases and J by 0 bases, with 13 bases between the two germline ends. The CDR3 nucleotides are TGTGCCAGCAGCGCGGCGCAGGGGAACTCTGGAAACACCATATATTTT. Protein sequence: CASSAAQGNSGNTIYF.

The V and J genes are TRBV6-5 and TRBJ1-1; 8 bases align to TRBD1. The germline gives CDR1 MNHEY, CDR2 SVGAGI. Germline trimming cut 7 bases from V and 4 bases from J; bases unmatched to any gene: 8. There are 14 residues in the CDR3. CDR3 sequence reads: CASTETGVRTEAFF. The CDR3 nucleotides are TGTGCCAGCACCGAGACAGGGGTGCGCACTGAAGCTTTCTTT.

The chain is built from TRBV5-1 and TRBJ2-2; a possible D gene is TRBD1 (6 bases). V lost 4 bases, J lost 5 bases, and 9 bases lay in between. Germline V gene data show CDR1 as SGHRS and CDR2 as YFSETQ. The CDR3 loop spans 13 amino acids. The DNA for the CDR3 is TGCGCCAGCAGCCCCGGACAGACCGGGGAGCTGTTTTTT. Translation: CASSPGQTGELFF.

This chain uses TRBV9 with TRBJ1-1; D gene uncertain. Germline V CDR1 and CDR2: SGDLS, YYNGEE. V dropped 0 bases and J dropped 1 base, with 7 bases sitting between them. This CDR3 region has 14 residues. The DNA for the CDR3 is TGTGCCAGCAGCGTAGATAACGCGAACACTGAAGCTTTCTTT. This sequence encodes CASSVDNANTEAFF. Variable domain in full (rest from reference TRBV9 and TRBJ1-1): DSGVTQTPKHLITATGQRVTLRCSPRSGDLSVYWYQQSLDQGLQFLIQYYNGEERAKGNILERFSAQQFPDLHSELNLSSLELGDSALYFCASSVDNANTEAFFGQGTRLTVV.

The chain joins TRBV4-2 to TRBJ1-4, with D possibly matching TRBD1 (6 bases). Trimming removed 1 base from V and 2 bases from J, with 14 bases in between. CDR1 LGHNA and CDR2 YNFKEQ come from the germline V gene. The CDR3 consists of 17 residues. DNA of the CDR3: TGTGCCAGCAGCCAAGGGCCCGGGGGCGGCACTAATGAAAAACTGTTTTTT. Amino acids: CASSQGPGGGTNEKLFF.

The CDR3 region has the DNA TGCGCCAGCAGCGACTACAGGGGTCCCAAAAACATTCAGTACTTC. This translates into CASSDYRGPKNIQYF. The genes are TRBV5-1 and TRBJ2-4; 7 bases map to TRBD1. Trimming removed 4 bases from V and 2 bases from J; junction bases left unmatched: 6. Germline values: CDR1 SGHRS, CDR2 YFSETQ. The CDR3 extends over 15 amino acids.

The chain employs TRBV9 and TRBJ2-5; D might be TRBD2 (5 bases). The CDR3 runs to 14 residues. Germline V gene sequence: CDR1 SGDLS, CDR2 YYNGEE. V was clipped by 4 bases and J by 4 bases, with 14 bases between them. The CDR3 coding sequence is TGTGCCAGCAGCCCAGAGGGTCGGTTAGAGACCCAGTACTTC. Residues: CASSPEGRLETQYF.

V gene TRBV25-1 combines with J gene TRBJ2-1; D unclear. Germline assignment: CDR1 MGHDK and CDR2 SYGVNS. This CDR3 is 13 amino acids long. Trimming shortened V by 3 bases and J by 3 bases, and 6 bases separated the two germline ends. The CDR3 is CASSDPDYNEQFF. The CDR3 region has the DNA TGTGCCAGCAGTGACCCGGACTACAATGAGCAGTTCTTC.